The entry below gives a single TCR beta chain sequence along with its context. Its antigen remains unidentified. No per-base quality is available; no much larger clone lies one base away. The data derive from a study of control samples from healthy donors and cancer patients (dated by TCRdb to the early 2020s). Library preparation employed the immunoSEQ multiplex PCR assay. The immuneACCESS repertoire file appears here via TCRdb, limited to in-frame rearrangements. These files lack a portion of the clones; in checked studies, under half of the deficit traces to unresolved V genes, and the cause of the others is not known. The sample has about 50,000 clones on record, roughly 90% of them singletons. The top ten clonotypes cover about 40% of the sample. As encoded in the germline V gene, CDR1 is MNHEY while CDR2 is SVGAGI. V sheds 6 bases and J sheds 3 bases, leaving 14 bases between their ends. Including the terminal cysteine and phenylalanine, the CDR3 comprises 15 residues. Of the read, only the CDR3 DNA is kept; its 45 bases are in frame from base 1.

The rearrangement combines TRBV6-5 with TRBJ2-2; the D gene assignment is perhaps TRBD1 or TRBD2, with each matching 5 bases. Material: PBMCs. The clonotype comes from a middle-aged man with head and neck cancer. The CDR3 loop reads CASRNTGTDTGELFF. The base sequence is TGTGCCAGCAGAAACACCGGGACGGACACCGGGGAGCTGTTTTTT.